Listed below are T cell receptor beta chains from one sample, sequenced in a study of blood T cell repertoires in COVID-19. Libraries were prepared by immunoSEQ multiplex PCR; TCRdb keeps only in-frame clonotypes and omits some of them. The sample lists 150,000 to 200,000 clones, 70% to 90% seen once, with roughly 4.1% in the top ten. Sequences were obtained from peripheral blood. These receptors were collected from a woman in her sixties or seventies with acute or convalescent COVID-19. CDR3s include the opening cysteine and the closing phenylalanine or tryptophan. Fields, in order: J gene, clone size, D gene, V gene, CDR3 protein, CDR3 DNA. The D gene is left open where the match is weak. Clone sizes are given selectively: once, few, many, or a class where the clone is expanded.

>TRBJ1-2|-|-|TRBV5-1
CASSLERVGLGNYGYTF
TGCGCCAGCAGCTTGGAGAGAGTGGGACTGGGTAACTATGGCTACACCTTC
>TRBJ1-6|-|-|TRBV6-6
CASSYHRDTYNSPLHF
TGTGCCAGCAGTTACCACCGGGACACCTATAATTCACCCCTCCACTTT
>TRBJ1-6|-|TRBD1|TRBV30
CAWSRDRGGSPLHF
TGTGCCTGGAGCCGGGACAGGGGTGGTTCACCCCTCCACTTT
>TRBJ1-4|once|-|TRBV5-6
CASSSLTTTNEKLFF
TGTGCCAGCAGCTCCTTGACAACAACTAATGAAAAACTGTTTTTT
>TRBJ2-1|-|-|TRBV6-5
CASSSREEQFF
TGTGCCAGCAGCTCACGCGAGGAGCAGTTCTTC
>TRBJ2-7|-|-|TRBV7-9
CASSLDGGPQYF
TGTGCCAGCAGCTTAGATGGGGGCCCGCAGTACTTC
>TRBJ1-1|-|TRBD1|TRBV4-2
CASSRDRVATEAFF
TGTGCCAGCAGCCGGGACAGGGTGGCCACTGAAGCTTTCTTT
>TRBJ1-5|-|TRBD1|TRBV11-3
CASSLDRGQGAVQPQHF
TGTGCCAGCAGCTTAGATCGAGGGCAGGGGGCGGTTCAGCCCCAGCATTTT
>TRBJ2-1|-|TRBD2|TRBV10-1
CASSPGGPYNEQFF
TGCGCCAGCAGCCCGGGGGGGCCCTACAATGAGCAGTTCTTC
>TRBJ1-2|-|TRBD1|TRBV15
CATSTERDRSLNYGYTF
TGTGCCACCAGCACGGAACGGGACAGGAGCCTTAACTATGGCTACACCTTC
>TRBJ2-7|-|TRBD1|TRBV14
CASSQTGTGPYEQYF
TGTGCCAGCAGCCAAACCGGGACAGGCCCCTACGAGCAGTACTTC
>TRBJ2-1|-|TRBD2|TRBV29-1
CSVEDIAGKAPFF
TGCAGCGTTGAAGATATAGCGGGAAAAGCCCCGTTCTTC